This T cell receptor (beta chain) stems from a study of T-cell reconstitution after alpha-beta-depleted transplantation in children. Findings of the study overall: Surviving recipient T cells and thymic progenitors underlay high day-60 TCRbeta diversity in some patients. The origin of alpha-beta T cells about two months after transplant was reportedly several hundred expanded graft clones. After one year, T-cell counts and TCRbeta diversity mostly came from new T cells.

V gave up 4 bases and J gave up 7 bases, with 26 bases separating them. CDR1 and CDR2 (germline): DFQATT, SNEGSKA (reference sequence). The CDR3 covers 17 residues. Unique molecular identifiers were incorporated into the prepared TCRbeta library. TCRdb reprocessed the PCR reads via MiXCR and lists one record per CDR3 protein. The sample includes about 200,000 distinct CDR3 sequences, roughly 8.1% of them seen just once. This clonotype was seen more than once but under ten times. No antigen is known for it. V usage is TRBV20-1 and J usage is TRBJ2-1; possible D gene TRBD2, 7 bases. The receptor's source is a male patient between 2 and 10 years old who had a stem cell transplant for acute myeloid leukemia, so the T cells may come from the graft donor. The sequencing here drew on PBMCs, mostly from graft donor cells, taken 360 days after TCRalphabeta/CD19-depleted stem cell transplant. The CDR3 spells CSATRRAGGGAWNEQFF. DNA of the CDR3: TGCAGTGCTACTAGACGTGCGGGTGGGGGGGCTTGGAATGAGCAGTTCTTC.